The entry that follows covers one T cell receptor beta chain sequence. Its antigen is still unknown. No per-base quality is available; no much larger clone lies one base away. Set within a cohort of healthcare workers in London, UK, this nested case-control study involved weekly PCR testing of nasopharyngeal swabs along with blood sampling. Between 23 and 31 March 2020, the week of the UK lockdown, healthcare workers were enrolled and then followed up weekly for as long as 16 weeks. In the germline V gene, CDR1 corresponds to MGHRA and CDR2 to YSYEKL. Its CDR3 holds 15 amino acids, cysteine through phenylalanine. Only the CDR3 DNA is retained, 45 bases long and in frame from the first base. The germline V end is reduced by 3 bases and the J end by 7 bases; junction bases left unmatched: 7. Receptor libraries were prepared by 5' RACE. Sequencing instrument: NextSeq 500. In the TCR library protocol, unique molecular identifiers were attached to individual cDNA molecules to correct for PCR bias and sequencing error. Both TCR alpha and beta chains were sequenced, and tight co-correlation was observed between alpha and beta sequence abundances in each sample. In the source study's methods: Decombinator V4 was used to annotate TCR sequences for V gene, J gene and CDR3. TCRs were defined as expanded if a significant change between any two time points was detected under a Poisson model with p below 0.0001. TCR abundances were normalised to the total number of TCRs sequenced per sample and expressed as counts per million. MAIT TCRs were defined by TRAV1-2 paired with TRAJ12, TRAJ20 or TRAJ33, and iNKT TCRs by TRAV10 paired with TRAJ18. A search of VDJdb, accessed on 1 November 2021, was run for TCRs annotated to CMV, EBV and SARS-CoV-2, with TCRs annotated for multiple antigens excluded. TCRdb reprocessing: public reads trimmed at Q25 with fastp, clones called with MiXCR, in-frame beta chains kept. Rows merge per CDR3 protein into single entries with the most common DNA and genes. What appears here as the V and J calls and clone size reflects TCRdb's work, not the paper's. The sample yields fewer than 55,000 distinct CDR3 sequences; around 7.8% were counted once. The ten largest clones represent under 9.5% of the sample.

These data originate in a study of early T cells in non-severe SARS-CoV-2 infection (dated by TCRdb to the early 2020s). The study in broad terms: Because TCR sequencing was done on bulk RNA from unsorted whole blood, the alpha and beta chains could not be paired. The paper's findings and limits, for the study overall: VDJdb matching was skewed toward anti-spike CD8 responses and likely underestimated virus-specific expansions, missing private and CD4 specificities.

This sequence uses TRBV4-1 and TRBJ2-1, with TRBD2 matching 9 junction bases. The receptor was isolated from an adult who was a healthcare worker with PCR-confirmed SARS-CoV-2 infection or an uninfected control (not recorded which). Material: whole blood. The nucleotide sequence reads TGCGCCAGCAGCCAGGGGACTAGCTTGAGGAATGAGCAGTTCTTC. Its protein reads: CASSQGTSLRNEQFF.